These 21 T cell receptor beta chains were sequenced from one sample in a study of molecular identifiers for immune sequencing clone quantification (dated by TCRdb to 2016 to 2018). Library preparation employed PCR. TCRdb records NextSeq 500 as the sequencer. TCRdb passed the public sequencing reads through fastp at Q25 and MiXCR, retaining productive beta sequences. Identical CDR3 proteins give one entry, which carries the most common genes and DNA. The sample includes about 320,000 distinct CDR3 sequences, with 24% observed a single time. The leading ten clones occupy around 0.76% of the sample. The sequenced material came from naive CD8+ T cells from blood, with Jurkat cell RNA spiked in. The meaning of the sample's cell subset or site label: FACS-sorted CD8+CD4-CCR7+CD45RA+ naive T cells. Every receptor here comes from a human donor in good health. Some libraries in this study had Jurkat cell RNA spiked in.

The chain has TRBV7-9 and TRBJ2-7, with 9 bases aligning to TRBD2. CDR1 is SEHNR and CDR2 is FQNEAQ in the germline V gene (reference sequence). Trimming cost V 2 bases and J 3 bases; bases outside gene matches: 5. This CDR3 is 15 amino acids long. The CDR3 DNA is TGTGCCAGCAGCTTAATAGCTAGCGGGGACTACGAGCAGTACTTC. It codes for CASSLIASGDYEQYF.

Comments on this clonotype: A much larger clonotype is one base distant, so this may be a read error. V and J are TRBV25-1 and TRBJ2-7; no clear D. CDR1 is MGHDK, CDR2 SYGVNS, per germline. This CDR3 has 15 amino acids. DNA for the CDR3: TGTGCCGGCAGCGATGGTGGCCTAAGCTCCTACGAGCAGTACTTC. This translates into CAGSDGGLSSYEQYF.

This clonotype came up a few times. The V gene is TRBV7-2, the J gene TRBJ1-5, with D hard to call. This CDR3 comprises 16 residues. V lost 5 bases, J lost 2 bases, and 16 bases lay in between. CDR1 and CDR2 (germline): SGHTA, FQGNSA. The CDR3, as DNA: TGTGCCAGCAGCACCACAAGCCGGCTCGGCAATCAGCCCCAGCATTTT. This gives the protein CASSTTSRLGNQPQHF.

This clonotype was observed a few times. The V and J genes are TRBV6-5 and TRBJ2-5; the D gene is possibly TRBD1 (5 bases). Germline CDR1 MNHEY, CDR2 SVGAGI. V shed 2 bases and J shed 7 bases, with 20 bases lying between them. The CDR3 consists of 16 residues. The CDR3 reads CASSYGLRLGRWTQYF. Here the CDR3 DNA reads TGTGCCAGCAGTTACGGTTTACGACTGGGGCGGTGGACCCAGTACTTC.

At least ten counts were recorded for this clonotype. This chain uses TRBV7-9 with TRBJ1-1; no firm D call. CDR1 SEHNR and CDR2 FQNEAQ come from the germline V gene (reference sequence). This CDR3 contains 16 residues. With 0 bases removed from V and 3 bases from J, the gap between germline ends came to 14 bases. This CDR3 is CASSLALSSRDTEAFF. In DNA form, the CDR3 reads TGTGCCAGCAGCTTAGCGCTCAGCAGCCGGGACACTGAAGCTTTCTTT. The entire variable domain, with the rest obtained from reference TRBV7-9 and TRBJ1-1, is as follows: DTGVSQNPRHKITKRGQNVTFRCDPISEHNRLYWYRQTLGQGPEFLTYFQNEAQLEKSRLLSDRFSAERPKGSFSTLEIQRTEQGDSAMYLCASSLALSSRDTEAFFGQGTRLTVV.

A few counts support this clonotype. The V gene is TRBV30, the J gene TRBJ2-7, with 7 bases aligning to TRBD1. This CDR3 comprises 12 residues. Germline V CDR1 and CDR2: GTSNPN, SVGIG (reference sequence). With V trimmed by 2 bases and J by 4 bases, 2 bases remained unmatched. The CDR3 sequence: CAWSSTGYEQYF. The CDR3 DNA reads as TGTGCCTGGAGTTCGACAGGGTACGAGCAGTACTTC. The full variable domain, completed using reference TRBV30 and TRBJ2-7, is SQTIHQWPATLVQPVGSPLSLECTVEGTSNPNLYWYRQAAGRGLQLLFYSVGIGQISSEVPQNLSASRPQDRQFILSSKKLLLSDSGFYLCAWSSTGYEQYFGPGTRLTVT.

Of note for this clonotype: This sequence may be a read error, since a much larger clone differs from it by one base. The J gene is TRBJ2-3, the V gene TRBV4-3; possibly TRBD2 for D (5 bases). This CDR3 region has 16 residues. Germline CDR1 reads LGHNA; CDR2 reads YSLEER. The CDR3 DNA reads TGCGTCAGCAGCCAAGGGCGGGCCGGTCCCACAGATACGCAGTATTTT. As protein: CVSSQGRAGPTDTQYF.

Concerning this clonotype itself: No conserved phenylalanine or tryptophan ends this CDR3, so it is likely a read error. The CDR3 coding sequence is TGTGCCAGCAGCTCGGACAGGGCCAGCCTTTGGGCTTTCTTA. As protein: CASSSDRASLWAFL. This sequence joins TRBV7-2 and TRBJ1-1, with TRBD1 identical over 8 bases. Germline V gene data show CDR1 as SGHTA and CDR2 as FQGNSA. V lost 4 bases, J lost 11 bases, and 12 bases stayed unmatched. This CDR3 has 14 amino acids.

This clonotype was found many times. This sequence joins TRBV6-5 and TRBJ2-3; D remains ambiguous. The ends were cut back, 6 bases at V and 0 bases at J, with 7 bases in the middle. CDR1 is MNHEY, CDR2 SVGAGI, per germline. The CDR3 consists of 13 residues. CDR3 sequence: CASSDTSTDTQYF. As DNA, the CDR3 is TGTGCCAGCAGCGACACTAGCACAGATACGCAGTATTTT.

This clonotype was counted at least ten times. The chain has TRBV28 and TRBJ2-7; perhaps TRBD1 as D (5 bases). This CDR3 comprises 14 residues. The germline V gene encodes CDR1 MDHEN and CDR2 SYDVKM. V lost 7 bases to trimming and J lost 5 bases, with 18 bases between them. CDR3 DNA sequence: TGTGCCAGCACCTCCATGTTCAGGGTGCACGAGCAGTACTTC. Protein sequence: CASTSMFRVHEQYF.

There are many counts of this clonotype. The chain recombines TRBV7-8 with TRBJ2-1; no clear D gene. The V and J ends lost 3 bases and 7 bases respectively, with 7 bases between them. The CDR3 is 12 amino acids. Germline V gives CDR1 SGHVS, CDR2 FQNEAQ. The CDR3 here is CASSFPGNEQFF. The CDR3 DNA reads TGTGCCAGCAGCTTTCCAGGAAATGAGCAGTTCTTC.

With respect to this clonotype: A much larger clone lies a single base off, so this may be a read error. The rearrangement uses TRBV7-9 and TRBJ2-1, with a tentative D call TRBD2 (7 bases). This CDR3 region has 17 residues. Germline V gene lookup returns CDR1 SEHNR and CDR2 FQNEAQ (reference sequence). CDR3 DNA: TGTGCCAGCAGCTCGTCGGGGGGCCTGAGCTCCTACAATGAGCAGATCTTC. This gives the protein CASSSSGGLSSYNEQIF.

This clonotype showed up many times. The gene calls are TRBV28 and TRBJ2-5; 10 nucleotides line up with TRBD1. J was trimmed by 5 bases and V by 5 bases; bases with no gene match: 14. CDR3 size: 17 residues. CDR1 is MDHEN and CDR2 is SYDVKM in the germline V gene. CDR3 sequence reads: CASSPLEMTGGSETQYF. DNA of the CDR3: TGTGCCAGCAGTCCGCTTGAGATGACAGGGGGCTCGGAGACCCAGTACTTC.

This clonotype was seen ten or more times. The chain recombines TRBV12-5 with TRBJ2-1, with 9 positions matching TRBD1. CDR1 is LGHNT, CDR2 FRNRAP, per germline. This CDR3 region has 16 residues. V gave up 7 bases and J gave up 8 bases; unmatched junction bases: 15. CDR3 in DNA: TGTGCTAGTGCCCAGACAGGGGGGGTCCGGGGAGATGAGCAGTTCTTC. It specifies CASAQTGGVRGDEQFF.

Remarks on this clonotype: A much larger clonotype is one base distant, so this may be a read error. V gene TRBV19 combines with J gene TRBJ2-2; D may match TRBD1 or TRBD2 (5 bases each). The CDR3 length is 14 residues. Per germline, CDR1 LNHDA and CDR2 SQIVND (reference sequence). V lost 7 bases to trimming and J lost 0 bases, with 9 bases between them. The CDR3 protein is CASTGAANTGELFF. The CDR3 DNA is TGTGCCAGTACCGGGGCAGCGAACACCGGGGAGCTGTTTTTT.

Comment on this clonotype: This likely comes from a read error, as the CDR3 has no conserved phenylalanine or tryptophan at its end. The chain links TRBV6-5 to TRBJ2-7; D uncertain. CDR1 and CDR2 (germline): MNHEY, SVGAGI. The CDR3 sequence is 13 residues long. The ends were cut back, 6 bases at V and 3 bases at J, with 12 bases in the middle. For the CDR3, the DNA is TGTGCCAGCAGCCCCGGACCGATCTACGAGCAGTACCTC. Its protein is CASSPGPIYEQYL.

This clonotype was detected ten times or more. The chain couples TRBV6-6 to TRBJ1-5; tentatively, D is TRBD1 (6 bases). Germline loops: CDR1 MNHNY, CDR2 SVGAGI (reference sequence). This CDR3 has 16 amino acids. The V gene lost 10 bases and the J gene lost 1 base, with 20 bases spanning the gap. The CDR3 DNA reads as TGTGCCACGACGTCCGGGGGGCGCGGGAGCAATCAGCCCCAGCATTTT. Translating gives CATTSGGRGSNQPQHF.

Here the CDR3 reads CSARDGGSSYNEQFF. CDR3 bases: TGCAGTGCTAGGGATGGCGGGAGCTCCTACAATGAGCAGTTCTTC. This chain connects TRBV20-1 to TRBJ2-1; 7 nucleotides align to TRBD2. The V segment lost 3 bases and the J segment 0 bases; nucleotides outside the gene matches: 5. The CDR3 has 15 amino acids. Germline CDR1 DFQATT, CDR2 SNEGSKA (reference sequence).

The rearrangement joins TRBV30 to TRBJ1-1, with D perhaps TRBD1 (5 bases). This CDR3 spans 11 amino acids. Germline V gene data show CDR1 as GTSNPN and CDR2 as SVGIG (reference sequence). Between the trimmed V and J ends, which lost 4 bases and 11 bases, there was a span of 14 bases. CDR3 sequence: CAWIGVFSAFF. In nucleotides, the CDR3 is TGTGCCTGGATAGGGGTCTTTAGTGCTTTCTTT.

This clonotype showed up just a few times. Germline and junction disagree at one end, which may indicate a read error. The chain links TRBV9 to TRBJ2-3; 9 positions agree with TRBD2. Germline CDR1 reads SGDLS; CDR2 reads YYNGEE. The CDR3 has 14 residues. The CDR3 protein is CTSSVAGGTDTQYF. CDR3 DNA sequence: TGTACCAGCAGCGTAGCGGGAGGCACAGATACGCAGTATTTT.

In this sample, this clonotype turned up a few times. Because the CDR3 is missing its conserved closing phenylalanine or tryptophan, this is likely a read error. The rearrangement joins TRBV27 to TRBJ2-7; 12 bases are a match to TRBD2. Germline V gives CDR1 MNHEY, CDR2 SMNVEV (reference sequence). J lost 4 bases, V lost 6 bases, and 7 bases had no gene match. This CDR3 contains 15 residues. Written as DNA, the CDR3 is TGTGCCAGCAGCCCCCCCGGACTAGCGGGATACGAGCAGTACCTC. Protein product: CASSPPGLAGYEQYL.